The present T cell receptor (beta chain) was sequenced within a study of cytomegalovirus exposure and HLA in healthy donors. Findings and limits, study-wide: A link between a missense DCLRE1C variant and TCR beta V- and J-gene trimming emerged from a later analysis.

Primers for the PCR totalled 60 Vbeta and 13 Jbeta. Sequencing used immunoSEQ multiplex PCR; TCRdb keeps in-frame clones, though not all of them. The repertoire has over 100,000 clones, roughly 85% of them found once; the top ten carry 5% to 6.5%. Comment on this clone: Its antigen is currently unknown.

CDR3 length: 15 residues. From germline, CDR1 is SGHRS and CDR2 YFSETQ. Between the trimmed V and J ends, which lost 0 bases and 0 bases, there was a span of 8 bases. The sequence came from a man aged 55 to 70 in good health and CMV-seropositive. Sequences were obtained from PBMCs. The gene calls are TRBV5-1 and TRBJ2-3; D remains ambiguous. CDR3 in DNA: TGCGCCAGCAGCTTGGTTGGCAGTAGCACAGATACGCAGTATTTT. This gives the protein CASSLVGSSTDTQYF.